This T cell receptor (beta chain) came from a study of cytomegalovirus exposure and HLA in healthy donors. Study-wide background: In a later analysis, the approximately 120 validation repertoires were reported to have used the same platform as the roughly 670 first-cohort repertoires. Notes on the study in general: The classifier, whose performance was assessed in both the original and validation cohorts, reportedly diagnosed cytomegalovirus status with high specificity and sensitivity. The majority of TCR sequences were rare, yet some public TCRs appeared in many donors.

With regard to this clone: What it binds is unknown.

This CDR3 contains 15 residues. Germline V gives CDR1 MDHEN, CDR2 SYDVKM. Sequencing was performed with immunoSEQ multiplex PCR; in TCRdb, only in-frame clones are kept and a portion is missing. The sample has tens of thousands of clones, over 85% seen once. Sequencing input: PBMCs. The sequence was obtained from a woman between 18 and 30 years old in good health and CMV-seropositive. The gene calls are TRBV28 and TRBJ2-5, with TRBD2 as a possible D gene (6 bases). The J call may be in error: the DNA end matches TRBJ2-7 better. This CDR3 is CASGRRGGRSYEQYF. The CDR3 DNA follows: TGTGCCAGCGGCCGCCGGGGAGGACGCTCCTACGAGCAGTACTTC.